The rows below give T cell receptor beta chains drawn from one sample of a study of T cell repertoires in cytomegalovirus infection. TCRdb analysed the reads with MiXCR anew, one entry per CDR3 protein. The data show about half a million distinct CDR3 sequences, 33% seen once. No antigens are known for them. The material sequenced was cultured PBMCs, taken from culture after CMV antigen stimulation. The receptors come from a human donor in good health (CMV status not recorded). Some clones in this sample may be carry-over from other donors' samples. CDR3s include the opening cysteine and the closing phenylalanine or tryptophan. The D gene is left open where the match is weak. Not every row has a clone size; where given, it reads once, few, many or a size class.

clone size,D gene,J gene,V gene,CDR3 protein,CDR3 DNA
NA,TRBD1,TRBJ1-1,TRBV6-5,CASSYSPGQGRSEAFF,TGTGCCAGCAGTTACTCCCCGGGACAGGGAAGGTCTGAAGCTTTCTTT
NA,NA,TRBJ2-2,TRBV20-1,CSAETRRVPGELFF,TGCAGTGCCGAGACTAGGAGGGTGCCCGGGGAGCTGTTTTTT
few,NA,TRBJ2-1,TRBV4-2,CASSQDRLIPDNEQFF,TGTGCCAGCAGCCAAGATCGATTAATACCCGACAATGAGCAGTTCTTC
NA,NA,TRBJ1-6,TRBV7-2,CASSFGSTARNSPLHF,TGTGCCAGCAGCTTTGGGTCGACAGCAAGGAATTCACCCCTCCACTTT
NA,NA,TRBJ1-1,TRBV4-1,CASSHLAGTEAFF,TGCGCCAGCAGCCACCTTGCGGGGACTGAAGCTTTCTTT
NA,NA,TRBJ1-5,TRBV28,CASRSIGRGFKWTSNQPQHF,TGTGCCAGCAGGTCCATTGGGAGGGGGTTTAAGTGGACAAGCAATCAGCCCCAGCATTTT
NA,TRBD2,TRBJ2-6,TRBV20-1,CSAPGGLAGSGANVLTF,TGCAGTGCCCCAGGAGGACTAGCGGGTTCTGGGGCCAACGTCCTGACTTTC
NA,NA,TRBJ2-5,TRBV5-6,CASSFKAVGQETQYF,TGTGCCAGCAGCTTTAAAGCCGTTGGCCAAGAGACCCAGTACTTC
NA,NA,TRBJ1-5,TRBV27,CASSLYRDQPQHF,TGTGCCAGCAGTTTATACAGGGATCAGCCCCAGCATTTT
many,NA,TRBJ2-6,TRBV10-3,CAISGGPTSGANVLTF,TGTGCCATCAGTGGGGGACCGACCTCTGGGGCCAACGTCCTGACTTTC
NA,TRBD2,TRBJ2-1,TRBV7-7,CASSRLAGEGDEQFF,TGTGCTAGCAGCCGGCTAGCGGGAGAGGGCGATGAGCAGTTCTTC
NA,TRBD2,TRBJ2-1,TRBV5-4,CASSLGGLAGEQFF,TGTGCCAGCAGCTTGGGGGGACTAGCTGGTGAGCAGTTCTTC
NA,NA,TRBJ2-1,TRBV28,CASTGRDEQFF,TGTGCCAGCACGGGTCGGGATGAGCAGTTCTTC
NA,TRBD2,TRBJ2-1,TRBV27,CASRNLSSGKKNEQFF,TGTGCCAGCAGAAATTTGAGTAGCGGGAAAAAAAATGAGCAGTTCTTC
NA,TRBD1,TRBJ2-5,TRBV6-6,CASSSGTGVETQYF,TGTGCCAGCAGTTCCGGGACAGGGGTAGAGACCCAGTACTTC
NA,TRBD2,TRBJ2-3,TRBV10-1,CASSDGKLAGSTDTQYF,TGCGCCAGCAGTGACGGCAAGCTAGCGGGATCGACAGATACGCAGTATTTT
NA,NA,TRBJ1-2,TRBV29-1,CSVRRITYGYTF,TGCAGCGTGAGGAGAATTACGTATGGCTACACCTTC
many,NA,TRBJ2-1,TRBV7-2,CASSREQGRRYNEQFF,TGTGCCAGCAGCCGAGAACAGGGGAGGAGGTACAATGAGCAGTTCTTC
few,TRBD2,TRBJ2-1,TRBV5-1,CASSLGLAGRTIEQFF,TGCGCCAGCAGCTTGGGGCTAGCCGGGAGGACGATAGAGCAGTTCTTC
NA,TRBD2,TRBJ2-1,TRBV2,CASSDWTSGTWNEQFF,TGTGCCAGCAGTGATTGGACTAGCGGGACGTGGAATGAGCAGTTCTTC
once,TRBD2,TRBJ2-3,TRBV6-1,CASSEGGTSGGSTDTQYF,TGTGCCAGCAGTGAAGGGGGGACTAGCGGGGGAAGCACAGATACGCAGTATTTT
NA,NA,TRBJ2-1,TRBV28,CASRRDIPLGYDEQFF,TGTGCCAGCAGAAGGGACATCCCGTTGGGCTACGATGAGCAGTTCTTC
many,NA,TRBJ2-3,TRBV7-2,CASSLQGRSTDTQYF,TGTGCCAGCAGCTTACAGGGTCGTAGCACAGATACGCAGTATTTT
NA,NA,TRBJ2-7,TRBV5-1,CASSTTVGNSYEQYF,TGCGCCAGCAGCACGACGGTTGGGAACTCCTACGAGCAGTACTTC
NA,TRBD2,TRBJ2-2,TRBV19,CASRTSGTRDPGELFF,TGTGCCAGTAGGACGTCCGGGACTAGAGATCCCGGGGAGCTGTTTTTT
NA,NA,TRBJ2-7,TRBV12-3/TRBV12-4,CASSLFYSYEQYF,TGTGCCAGCAGTTTGTTCTATTCCTACGAGCAGTACTTC
NA,NA,TRBJ2-1,TRBV6-2/TRBV6-3,CASRRWRQRSDEQFF,TGTGCCAGCAGACGGTGGAGGCAACGTTCGGATGAGCAGTTCTTC
NA,TRBD1,TRBJ1-6,TRBV4-3,CASSQDGGQVGSPLHF,TGCGCCAGCAGCCAAGACGGGGGACAGGTTGGTTCACCCCTCCACTTT
NA,TRBD1,TRBJ1-2,TRBV19,CASMSAGGYGYTF,TGTGCCAGTATGTCGGCAGGGGGCTATGGCTACACCTTC
NA,NA,TRBJ1-2,TRBV4-1,CASSQERVGIAGYTF,TGCGCCAGCAGCCAAGAACGGGTTGGGATTGCTGGCTACACCTTC
NA,TRBD2,TRBJ2-3,TRBV7-9,CASSSLGTSGNMGPDTQYF,TGTGCCAGCAGCTCCCTCGGGACTAGCGGAAATATGGGGCCAGATACGCAGTATTTT